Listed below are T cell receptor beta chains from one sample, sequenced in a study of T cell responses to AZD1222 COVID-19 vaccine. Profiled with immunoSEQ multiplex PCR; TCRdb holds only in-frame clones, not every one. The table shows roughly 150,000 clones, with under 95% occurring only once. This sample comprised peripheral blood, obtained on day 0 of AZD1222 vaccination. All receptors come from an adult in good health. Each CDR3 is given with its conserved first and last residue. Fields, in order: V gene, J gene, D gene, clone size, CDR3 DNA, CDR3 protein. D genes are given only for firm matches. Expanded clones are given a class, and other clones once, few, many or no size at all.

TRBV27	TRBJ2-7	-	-	TGTGCCAGCAGTTTCGGGCGGTCCTACGAGCAGTACTTC	CASSFGRSYEQYF
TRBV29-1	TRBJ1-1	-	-	TGCAGCGCTCATGGGTATCTGAACACTGAAGCTTTCTTT	CSAHGYLNTEAFF
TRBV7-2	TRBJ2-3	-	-	TGTGCCAGCAGCTTTCGCCTCGGTGGAGATACGCAGTATTTT	CASSFRLGGDTQYF
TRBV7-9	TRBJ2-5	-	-	TGTGCCAGCAGCTTGGCCCAGGGGACCCAAGAGACCCAGTACTTC	CASSLAQGTQETQYF
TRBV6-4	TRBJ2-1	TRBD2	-	TGTGCCAGCAGTGACTCGCGGGGACTAGCGACAAATGAGCAGTTCTTC	CASSDSRGLATNEQFF
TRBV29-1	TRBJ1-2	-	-	TGCAGCGTTGAAGGCTGGGGGGACTATGGCTACACCTTC	CSVEGWGDYGYTF
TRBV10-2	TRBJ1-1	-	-	TGCGCCAGCAGGAGGAGGGGAGTGAACACTGAAGCTTTCTTT	CASRRRGVNTEAFF
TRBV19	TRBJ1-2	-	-	TGTGCCAGTAACCCCCGCCGGGACAATCCTCCCGGCTACACCTTC	CASNPRRDNPPGYTF
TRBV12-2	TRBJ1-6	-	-	TGTGCAAGTCGCTTAGCCGGTGGGCTTTGGGCACCCCTCCACTTT	CASRLAGGLWAPLHF
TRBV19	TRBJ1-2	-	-	TGTGCCAGTAGGGGGTCCTTCTGGAATGGCTACACCTTC	CASRGSFWNGYTF
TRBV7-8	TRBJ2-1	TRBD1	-	TGTGCCAGCAGCTTCTGGACAGGAAGCTCCTACAATGAGCAGTTCTTC	CASSFWTGSSYNEQFF
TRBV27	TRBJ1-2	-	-	TGTGCCAGCAGTTTATCCGGGGCGGACTATGGCTACACCTTC	CASSLSGADYGYTF
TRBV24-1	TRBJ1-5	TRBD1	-	TGTGCCACCAGTCCGGGAGGACAGGGCTTCCAGCCCCAGCATTTT	CATSPGGQGFQPQHF
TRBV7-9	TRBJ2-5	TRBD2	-	TGTGCCAGCAGCCTAAGACTAGCGGCGTACCAAGAGACCCAGTACTTC	CASSLRLAAYQETQYF
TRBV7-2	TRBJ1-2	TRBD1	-	TGTGCCAGCAGCCCGAGACAGGGCCCTAACTATGGCTACACCTTC	CASSPRQGPNYGYTF
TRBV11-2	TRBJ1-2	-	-	TGTGCCAGCAGCTCGACGGGGAGGTATGGCTACACCTTC	CASSSTGRYGYTF
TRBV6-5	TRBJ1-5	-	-	TGTGCCAGCAGCCAACAAAGTCCGGGTCAGCCCCAGCATTTT	CASSQQSPGQPQHF
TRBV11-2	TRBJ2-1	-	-	TGTGCCAGCAGCTCCCGGGATTTCTACAATGAGCAGTTCTTC	CASSSRDFYNEQFF
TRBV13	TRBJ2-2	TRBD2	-	TGTGCCAGCAGCCCCGGGACTAGCGGGCCCGCGAACACCGGGGAGCTGTTTTTT	CASSPGTSGPANTGELFF
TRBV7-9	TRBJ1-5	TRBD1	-	TGTGCCAGCAGCGGAGAAAGGGGGCCCTCCGCAAATCAGCCCCAGCATTTT	CASSGERGPSANQPQHF
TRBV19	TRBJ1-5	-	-	TGTGCCAGTAGTAGACCCCGCATTGGTCGGGGAATCCTCCCTTATAGCAATCAGCCCCAGCATTTT	CASSRPRIGRGILPYSNQPQHF
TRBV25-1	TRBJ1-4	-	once	TGTGCCAGCAGTGAGAGCGGGTATGAAAAACTGTTTTTT	CASSESGYEKLFF
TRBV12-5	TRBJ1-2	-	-	TGTGCTAGTGGTTTGCCCCACCTAGGGGGTAATGGCTACACCTTC	CASGLPHLGGNGYTF
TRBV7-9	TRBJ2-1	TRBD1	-	TGTGCCAGCAGCTCACCCCGGACAGGGTTGTACAATGAGCAGTTCTTC	CASSSPRTGLYNEQFF
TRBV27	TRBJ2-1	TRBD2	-	TGTGCCAGCAGTTTAGCAAGCGGGAGGAACAATGAGCAGTTCTTC	CASSLASGRNNEQFF
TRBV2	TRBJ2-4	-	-	TGTGCCAGCAGTCTGGACAGCCTAGCCAAAAACATTCAGTACTTC	CASSLDSLAKNIQYF
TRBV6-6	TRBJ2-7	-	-	TGTGCCAGCAGTTCATTATTAGGCGGAGGCAATTACGAGCAGTACTTC	CASSSLLGGGNYEQYF
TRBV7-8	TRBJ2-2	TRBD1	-	TGTGCCAGCAGCTTAGCATTTAAGGGGGCGGGGGAGCTGTTTTTT	CASSLAFKGAGELFF
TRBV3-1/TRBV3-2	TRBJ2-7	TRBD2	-	TGTGCCAGCACCGGGGGGGCCCGCTACGAGCAGTACTTC	CASTGGARYEQYF
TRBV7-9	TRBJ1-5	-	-	TGTGCCAGCAGCCCCTCAGAGTGGGCTGGGGGTCAGCCCCAGCATTTT	CASSPSEWAGGQPQHF
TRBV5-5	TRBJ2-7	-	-	TGTGCCAGCAGCCCCGACGGGCTAGCCTTAGGGGAGCAGTACTTC	CASSPDGLALGEQYF
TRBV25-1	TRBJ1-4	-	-	TGTGCCAGCAGTGAAGAACCGGGGAGGAATGAAAAACTGTTTTTT	CASSEEPGRNEKLFF
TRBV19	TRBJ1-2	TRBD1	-	TGTGCCAGTACTCGGGACAGGGTGAATGGCTACACCTTC	CASTRDRVNGYTF
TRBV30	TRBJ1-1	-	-	TGTGCCTGGGTCGAGAACACTGAAGCTTTCTTT	CAWVENTEAFF
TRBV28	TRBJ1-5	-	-	TGTGCCAGCAGTTTCCCTTACACATACCATAGCAATCAGCCCCAGCATTTT	CASSFPYTYHSNQPQHF
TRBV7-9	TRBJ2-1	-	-	TGTGCCAGCAGCTCGGACAGTGCTAAGGTCTTC	CASSSDSAKVF
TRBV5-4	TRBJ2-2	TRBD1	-	TGTGCCAGCAGCCTCCGGACAGGCCGCGGGGAGCTGTTTTTT	CASSLRTGRGELFF
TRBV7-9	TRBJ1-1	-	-	TGTGCCAGCAGCCCAGAGTTGCTGAACACTGAAGCTTTCTTT	CASSPELLNTEAFF
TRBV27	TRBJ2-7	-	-	TGTGCCAGCAGCTGGGGCCCCCTTTCCTACGAGCAGTACTTC	CASSWGPLSYEQYF
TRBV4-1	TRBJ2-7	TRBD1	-	TGCGCCAGCAGCCAAGTTGTTGGGCCAGGGGGCTACGAGCAGTACTTC	CASSQVVGPGGYEQYF
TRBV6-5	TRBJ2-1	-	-	TGTGCCAGCAGTTACGGACAGATCTCCTACAATGAGCAGTTCTTC	CASSYGQISYNEQFF
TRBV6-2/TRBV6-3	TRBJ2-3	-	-	TGTGCCAGCAGTTTGGTCGAGACAGATACGCAGTATTTT	CASSLVETDTQYF
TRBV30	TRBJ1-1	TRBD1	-	TGTGCCTGGAGGGGGGACAGGGGCAGCACTGAAGCTTTCTTT	CAWRGDRGSTEAFF
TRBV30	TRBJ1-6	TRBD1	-	TGTGCCTGGAGTCCAACAGGGGGCCTCCACTTT	CAWSPTGGLHF
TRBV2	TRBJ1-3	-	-	TGTGCCAGCAGTGAGTGGGACCCCGAGGGACCTAGAGGAAACACCATATATTTT	CASSEWDPEGPRGNTIYF
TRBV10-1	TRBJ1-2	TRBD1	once	TGCGCCAGCAGTGACCGGGTGATGACAGGGGCGGAGGGCTACACCTTC	CASSDRVMTGAEGYTF
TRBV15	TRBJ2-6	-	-	TGTGCCACCAGCAGAGATCAGGACGTCCTGACTTTC	CATSRDQDVLTF
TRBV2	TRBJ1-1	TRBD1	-	TGTGCCAGCAGGTTACAGGGGAAGAACACTGAAGCTTTCTTT	CASRLQGKNTEAFF
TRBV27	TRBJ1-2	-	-	TGTGCCAGCCGTGGAGGGATCTCTGGCTACACCTTC	CASRGGISGYTF